This entry lists 28 T cell receptor beta chains sequenced from one sample in a study of shared clonotypes between healthy human individuals. Sequencing used immunoSEQ multiplex PCR; TCRdb keeps in-frame clones, though not all of them. The sample yields about 470,000 clones, roughly 83% seen once. What was sequenced was PBMCs. The receptors were sampled from a woman in her thirties or forties in good health. Some clones in this sample may be carry-over from other donors' samples.

This chain connects TRBV5-5 to TRBJ2-7; D is unresolved. Trimming took 4 bases from V and 6 from J, leaving 14 bases between them. The CDR3 has 13 amino acids. Germline V gene lookup returns CDR1 SGHKS and CDR2 YYEKEE (reference sequence). The CDR3 DNA follows: TGTGCCAGCAGCCCGACCCGTTGGACCGAGCAGTACTTC. Residues: CASSPTRWTEQYF.

V and J are TRBV29-1 and TRBJ2-3; TRBD2 matches at 9 bases. With V trimmed by 6 bases and J by 6 bases, 10 bases remained unmatched. The CDR3 is 14 residues long. Germline-derived CDR1 and CDR2 are SQVTM and ANQGSEA. CDR3 loop: CSVHTSGSRDTQYF. The CDR3, as DNA: TGCAGCGTCCATACTAGCGGGTCAAGGGATACGCAGTATTTT.

This sequence joins TRBV29-1 and TRBJ2-5; D remains ambiguous. The closer fit of TRBJ2-7 to the DNA end suggests the J call may be wrong. Germline lookup yields CDR1 SQVTM and CDR2 ANQGSEA. The CDR3 spans 11 residues. The CDR3 DNA follows: TGCAGCGTTGACACTGCGTACGAGCAGTACTTC. Translation gives CSVDTAYEQYF.

The count of this clone is one. At one of its ends the junction is not consistent with the germline gene, which may arise from a read error. The CDR3 protein is CASSLSTNYNEQFF. The CDR3 DNA is TGTGCTAGCAGCTTGTCCACTAATTACAATGAGCAGTTCTTC. This chain joins TRBV7-7 and TRBJ2-1; D remains ambiguous. The length of the CDR3 is 14 residues. Germline CDR1 and CDR2: SSHAT and FNYEAQ (reference sequence).

The chain joins TRBV5-4 to TRBJ2-7, with a tentative D call TRBD2 (5 bases). Trimming took 0 bases from V and 6 from J, leaving 13 bases between them. The germline V gene encodes CDR1 SGHNT and CDR2 YYREEE (reference sequence). The CDR3 extends over 14 amino acids. The CDR3 DNA sequence: TGTGCCAGCAGCTTGGCGCCCGGGAAAGGCGAGCAGTACTTC. This sequence encodes CASSLAPGKGEQYF.

Regarding this clone: Other DNA sequences in the sample encode the same CDR3. The chain is built from TRBV9 and TRBJ2-2; D not certain. The germline gives CDR1 SGDLS, CDR2 YYNGEE. The CDR3 contains 13 residues. The V and J ends lost 0 bases and 4 bases respectively, with 4 bases between them. The CDR3, as DNA: TGTGCCAGCAGCGTAGCGGGCACCGGGGAGCTGTTTTTT. Its translation is CASSVAGTGELFF.

This clone was found once. This sequence joins TRBV5-4 and TRBJ2-2, with TRBD1 matching over 8 bases. Trimming at V came to 4 bases and at J to 6 bases, leaving 8 bases not matched to a gene. The CDR3 consists of 15 residues. The germline V gene has CDR1 SGHNT and CDR2 YYREEE (reference sequence). The CDR3 DNA is TGTGCCAGCAGCCTTGACAGGGGCTCGGCCGGGGAGCTGTTTTTT. It specifies CASSLDRGSAGELFF. Using reference TRBV5-4 and TRBJ2-2 for the parts outside the CDR3, the full variable domain is ETGVTQSPTHLIKTRGQQVTLRCSSQSGHNTVSWYQQALGQGPQFIFQYYREEENGRGNFPPRFSGLQFPNYSSELNVNALELDDSALYLCASSLDRGSAGELFFGEGSRLTVL.

The chain has TRBV19 and TRBJ2-2, with 13 bases that match TRBD2. The CDR3 is 17 amino acids. Germline V gene sequence: CDR1 LNHDA, CDR2 SQIVND (reference sequence). V shed 5 bases and J 6 bases; nucleotides not matched to a gene: 9. In nucleotides, the CDR3 is TGTGCCAGTAGTTCGACTAGCGGGAGGTCTTTGGCCGGGGAGCTGTTTTTT. This codes for CASSSTSGRSLAGELFF.

The chain carries TRBV19 and TRBJ1-3; D possibly corresponds to TRBD1 (5 bases). Germline CDR1 is LNHDA and CDR2 is SQIVND (reference sequence). V was clipped by 6 bases and J by 0 bases, with 9 bases between them. The length of the CDR3 is 14 residues. The CDR3 DNA is TGTGCCAGTAGCATCAGGGTCTCTGGAAACACCATATATTTT. Its protein is CASSIRVSGNTIYF.

V gene TRBV10-3 combines with J gene TRBJ2-1; tentatively, D is TRBD1 (5 bases). Per the germline V gene, CDR1 is ENHRY and CDR2 is SYGVKD. This CDR3 is 15 amino acids long. The ends were cut back, 6 bases at V and 4 bases at J, with 16 bases in the middle. In nucleotides, the CDR3 is TGTGCCATCAGCGCCGGAAAGCAGGGATACAATGAGCAGTTCTTC. Encoded protein: CAISAGKQGYNEQFF.

This clone was observed a single time. The CDR3 sequence: CASSIATNEKLFF. In nucleotides, the CDR3 is TGTGCCAGCAGCATTGCAACTAATGAAAAACTGTTTTTT. This chain uses TRBV11-2 with TRBJ1-4, with no clear D. CDR1 and CDR2 from the germline V gene are SGHAT and FQNNGV. V dropped 5 bases and J dropped 0 bases, with 4 bases sitting between them. This CDR3 is 13 amino acids long.

The J gene is TRBJ2-1, the V gene TRBV4-1; 10 bases are shared with TRBD2. The length of the CDR3 is 17 residues. Losses at the gene ends were 0 bases for V and 6 bases for J; bases not matched to a gene: 8. The germline V gene encodes CDR1 MGHRA and CDR2 YSYEKL. CDR3 region: CASSQDRWTSGRNEQFF. Here the CDR3 DNA reads TGCGCCAGCAGCCAAGATCGATGGACTAGCGGACGCAATGAGCAGTTCTTC.

This clone was seen once. V and J are TRBV7-9 and TRBJ2-1; D gene ambiguous. Germline loops: CDR1 SEHNR, CDR2 FQNEAQ (reference sequence). Trimming took off 1 base at V and 1 base at J, with 14 bases between the two ends. This CDR3 region has 17 residues. The CDR3 is CASSLVSLSDSYNEQFF. The CDR3 nucleotides are TGTGCCAGCAGCTTAGTTAGTCTCTCGGATTCCTACAATGAGCAGTTCTTC.

V and J are TRBV5-1 and TRBJ2-3; D is perhaps TRBD1 or TRBD2 (5 bases each). Trimming pared 4 bases from V and 6 bases from J, leaving 21 bases between. In germline, CDR1 is SGHRS, CDR2 YFSETQ. The CDR3 has 16 amino acids. For the CDR3, the DNA is TGCGCCAGCAGCCGGATCGGAGGTAGGACATCCGATACGCAGTATTTT. Translating it yields CASSRIGGRTSDTQYF.

The chain carries TRBV6-6 and TRBJ2-7; possible D gene TRBD1, 6 bases. The V gene lost 6 bases and the J gene lost 2 bases, with 8 bases spanning the gap. The CDR3 runs 12 residues. Germline V gene lookup returns CDR1 MNHNY and CDR2 SVGAGI (reference sequence). CDR3 sequence reads: CASRGQPYEQYF. DNA for the CDR3: TGTGCCAGCAGAGGACAGCCCTACGAGCAGTACTTC.

This chain connects TRBV27 to TRBJ1-4; D ambiguous. CDR1 and CDR2 (germline): MNHEY, SMNVEV (reference sequence). There are 15 residues in the CDR3. The V and J ends lost 5 bases and 2 bases respectively, with 12 bases between them. The CDR3 loop reads CASSRTPGTNEKLFF. The CDR3, as DNA: TGTGCCAGCAGTCGGACCCCGGGTACTAATGAAAAACTGTTTTTT.

The V gene is TRBV10-2, the J gene TRBJ2-7, with TRBD1 identical over 8 bases. The CDR3 contains 15 residues. Germline V lookup: CDR1 WSHSY, CDR2 SAAADI. V lost 3 bases, J lost 4 bases, and 8 bases stayed unmatched. For the CDR3, the DNA is TGCGCCAGCAGTGAAGGACAGGGTCTTGTTTACGAGCAGTACTTC. Protein: CASSEGQGLVYEQYF.

The V and J genes are TRBV28 and TRBJ1-1; D is uncertain. The CDR3 runs to 18 residues. Germline V lookup: CDR1 MDHEN, CDR2 SYDVKM. Trimming cost V 2 bases and J 3 bases, with 22 bases left between them. The CDR3: CASSLGRRRTSGDTEAFF. CDR3 in DNA: TGTGCCAGCAGTTTAGGGCGGCGGCGGACGAGCGGGGACACTGAAGCTTTCTTT.

The chain uses TRBV10-2 and TRBJ2-7; TRBD2 matches 9 bases. Unmatched junction bases numbered 4, after V lost 6 bases and J lost 1 base. CDR3 length: 14 residues. CDR1 is WSHSY and CDR2 is SAAADI in the germline V gene. This chain's CDR3 is CASRTSGGSYEQYF. The DNA for the CDR3 is TGCGCCAGCAGGACTAGCGGAGGATCCTACGAGCAGTACTTC.

The chain employs TRBV6-1 and TRBJ2-7; D is unclear. This CDR3 region has 13 residues. Germline-derived CDR1 and CDR2 are MNHNS and SASEGT. The V and J ends lost 3 bases and 6 bases respectively, with 12 bases between them. CDR3 in amino acids: CASSDAGSGEQYF. The CDR3 DNA reads TGTGCCAGCAGTGACGCCGGGTCCGGCGAGCAGTACTTC.

This clone came up once. The chain is built from TRBV5-1 and TRBJ2-1, with 12 bases fitting TRBD2. This CDR3 is built from 14 residues. V lost 0 bases to trimming and J lost 8 bases; unmatched junction nucleotides: 0. CDR1 is SGHRS and CDR2 is YFSETQ in the germline V gene. This CDR3 is CASSLGLAGDEQFF. CDR3 bases: TGCGCCAGCAGCTTGGGACTAGCGGGAGATGAGCAGTTCTTC. Full variable domain (missing parts from reference TRBV5-1 and TRBJ2-1): KAGVTQTPRYLIKTRGQQVTLSCSPISGHRSVSWYQQTPGQGLQFLFEYFSETQRNKGNFPGRFSGRQFSNSRSEMNVSTLELGDSALYLCASSLGLAGDEQFFGPGTRLTVL.

CDR3 sequence: CATRTDTEAFF. The CDR3 DNA reads as TGTGCCACCCGGACAGACACTGAAGCTTTCTTT. The chain recombines TRBV2 with TRBJ1-1; possible D gene TRBD1, 6 bases. The CDR3 covers 11 residues. V lost 10 bases and J 3 bases, leaving 9 bases between the germline ends. The germline V gene encodes CDR1 SNHLY and CDR2 FYNNEI.

This chain connects TRBV2 to TRBJ2-3; the match to TRBD2 covers 7 bases. Germline trimming cut 0 bases from V and 10 bases from J; bases unmatched to any gene: 19. This CDR3 comprises 18 residues. From germline, CDR1 is SNHLY and CDR2 FYNNEI. This CDR3 reads CASSEAGGSGWIGGAQYF. The CDR3 nucleotides are TGTGCCAGCAGTGAAGCGGGAGGTAGCGGGTGGATTGGAGGTGCGCAGTATTTT.

V and J are TRBV7-9 and TRBJ2-5; D could derive from TRBD1 or TRBD2 (6 bases each). V dropped 3 bases and J dropped 2 bases, with 16 bases sitting between them. CDR1 and CDR2 (germline): SEHNR, FQNEAQ (reference sequence). This CDR3 comprises 16 residues. The CDR3 sequence: CASSFIQGGIQETQYF. The CDR3 nucleotides read TGTGCCAGCAGCTTTATACAAGGGGGGATACAAGAGACCCAGTACTTC.

Regarding this clone: Sequence at one end of the junction differs from germline and may be a read error. The chain carries TRBV19 and TRBJ1-1; TRBD1 is a possible D gene (6 bases). From germline, CDR1 is LNHDA and CDR2 SQIVND (reference sequence). The CDR3 covers 14 residues. The CDR3 DNA follows: TGTGCCAGTAGGATAGGGGGAAAAGGGGCTGAAGCTTTCTTT. Translated, it gives CASRIGGKGAEAFF.

The rearrangement joins TRBV19 to TRBJ2-1; 11 bases align to TRBD2. V shed 3 bases and J 6 bases; nucleotides not matched to a gene: 10. The CDR3 runs 17 residues. CDR1 LNHDA and CDR2 SQIVND come from the germline V gene (reference sequence). The CDR3 sequence: CASSIRQLAGVGNEQFF. The CDR3 nucleotides are TGTGCCAGTAGTATCCGTCAACTAGCGGGAGTTGGCAATGAGCAGTTCTTC.

CDR3 protein: CAWSVHNDDEQFF. CDR3 coding DNA: TGTGCCTGGAGTGTACATAACGACGATGAGCAGTTCTTC. The chain is built from TRBV30 and TRBJ2-1; D is ambiguous. V lost 0 bases to trimming and J lost 8 bases, with 11 bases between them. This CDR3 spans 13 amino acids. The germline V gene has CDR1 GTSNPN and CDR2 SVGIG (reference sequence).

The CDR3 protein is CASSSDTGTQYF. As DNA, the CDR3 is TGTGCCAGTAGCTCAGACACAGGGACCCAGTACTTC. The V gene is TRBV19, the J gene TRBJ2-5; D perhaps matches TRBD1 (5 bases). This CDR3 is 12 amino acids long. Trimming removed 6 bases from V and 7 bases from J, with 12 bases in between. Germline assignment: CDR1 LNHDA and CDR2 SQIVND (reference sequence).